A selection of T cell receptor beta chains follows, all from one sample in a study of blood T cell repertoires in COVID-19. TCRdb keeps only in-frame clones here, not all; method: immunoSEQ multiplex PCR. The data show a few hundred thousand clones, just over 85% seen once. The sequenced sample was peripheral blood. The source is a man aged 50 or older with acute or convalescent COVID-19. The conserved cysteine and the conserved F or W are not part of the CDR3 here.

J: TRBJ2-2
V: TRBV12-3/TRBV12-4
CDR3: ASKGQRTGELF

J: TRBJ1-1
V: TRBV7-9
CDR3: ASSPQWERTAEAF

J: TRBJ2-2
V: TRBV5-4
CDR3: ASSLARNTGELF

J: TRBJ1-1
V: TRBV10-2
CDR3: ASSPQGAIPTEAF

J: TRBJ2-7
V: TRBV7-6
CDR3: ASSPQPGGVRDEQY

J: TRBJ2-2
V: TRBV6-5
CDR3: ASSYSGTWNTGELF

J: TRBJ2-2
V: TRBV6-5
CDR3: ASRRQGANTGELF

J: TRBJ2-3
V: TRBV10-3
CDR3: ASKGTDTQY

J: TRBJ1-6
V: TRBV7-8
CDR3: ASSSRRNSPLH

J: TRBJ1-5
V: TRBV5-1
CDR3: ASSLGTKPAYSNQPQH

J: TRBJ1-4
V: TRBV18
CDR3: ASSPGQPSEKLF

J: TRBJ1-5
V: TRBV6-6
CDR3: ASRPTGQGGGQPQH

J: TRBJ2-3
V: TRBV10-2
CDR3: ASRVGSGGARDTQY

J: TRBJ1-5
V: TRBV7-2
CDR3: ASSLVYQGNQPQH

J: TRBJ2-5
V: TRBV10-3
CDR3: AIAEQGAHETQY

J: TRBJ2-6
V: TRBV27
CDR3: ASSWRVSGANVLT

J: TRBJ1-5
V: TRBV5-8
CDR3: ASSLGAGPINQPQH

J: TRBJ2-2
V: TRBV5-1
CDR3: ASSLDPAGNTGELF

J: TRBJ2-7
V: TRBV30
CDR3: AWSQRLASEQY

J: TRBJ1-6
V: TRBV27
CDR3: ASSSGQGPPLH